This T cell receptor beta chain was retrieved from a study of human T cells and chemical hapten exposure. Study-wide context: The study sensitized with 2% DPC on a roughly 2 cm by roughly 2 cm patch of upper inner arm skin. Study conclusions and caveats: Versus controls, significantly more large CDR3 similarity clusters arose from expanded TCRs.

V lost 6 bases to trimming and J lost 7 bases; unmatched junction nucleotides: 12. The CDR3 runs 16 residues. Germline V lookup: CDR1 MNHEY, CDR2 SMNVEV (reference sequence). In the authors' methods: Ranging from roughly 23,224 to 750,000, TCR counts per sample had a median value of about 96,000. MiXCR, applied by TCRdb to the RACE reads, yields one record per CDR3 protein. V and J calls and clone size were set by TCRdb, not the authors. The sample has around 130,000 distinct CDR3 sequences, about 10% seen once. Indicated time point: patch test 2, 6 weeks after DPC sensitization. Treatment indicated: therapeutic diphenylcyclopropenone sensitization with weekly scalp DPC. Prior to application of each patch test, blood was drawn. On this clonotype: Its specificity is not known.

This TCR was recovered from a woman in her forties or fifties with alopecia areata. Some clones in this sample may be carry-over from other donors' samples. The V call is TRBV27, the J call TRBJ1-2; 12 bases fit TRBD1. Specimen: whole blood, collected in connection with sensitization to the hapten diphenylcyclopropenone (DPC). CDR3 amino acids: CASSPGQGAPMGGYTF. As DNA, the CDR3 is TGTGCCAGCAGCCCGGGACAGGGGGCGCCCATGGGTGGCTACACCTTC.